This T cell receptor (beta chain) was sequenced during a study of T cell changes during pregnancy in multiple sclerosis. The J segment lost 8 bases and the V segment lost 5 bases, leaving 6 bases of the junction unmatched. Germline loops: CDR1 MNHEY, CDR2 SMNVEV (reference sequence). The CDR3 contains 13 residues. Some clones are missing from TCRdb's copy, which holds only in-frame ones; the method was immunoSEQ multiplex PCR. The table shows tens of thousands of clones, with about nine tenths occurring only once. This receptor was identified in a female donor with multiple sclerosis, enrolled in a pregnancy study. The chain combines TRBV27 with TRBJ2-5; TRBD1 aligns across 9 bases. The sample consisted of CD4+ T cells from peripheral blood mononuclear cells, taken in the second trimester of pregnancy. This CDR3 reads CASSPWDRVTQYF. DNA of the CDR3: TGTGCCAGCAGTCCGTGGGACAGGGTAACCCAGTACTTC.